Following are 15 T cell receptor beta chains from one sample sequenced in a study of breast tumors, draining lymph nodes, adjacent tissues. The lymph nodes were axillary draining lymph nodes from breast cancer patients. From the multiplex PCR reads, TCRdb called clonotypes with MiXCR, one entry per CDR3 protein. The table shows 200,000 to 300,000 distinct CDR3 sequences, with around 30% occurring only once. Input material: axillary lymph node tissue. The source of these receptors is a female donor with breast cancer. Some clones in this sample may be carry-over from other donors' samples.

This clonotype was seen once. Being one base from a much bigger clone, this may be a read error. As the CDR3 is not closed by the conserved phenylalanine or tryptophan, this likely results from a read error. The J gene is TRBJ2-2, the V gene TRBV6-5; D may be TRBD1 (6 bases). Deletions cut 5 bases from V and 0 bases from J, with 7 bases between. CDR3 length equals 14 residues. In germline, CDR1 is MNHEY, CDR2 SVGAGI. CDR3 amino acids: CASSRQANTGELFL. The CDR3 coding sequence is TGTGCCAGCAGTCGACAGGCGAACACCGGGGAGCTGTTTTTG.

CDR3 residues: CASSGLAETQYF. In nucleotides, the CDR3 is TGTGCCAGCAGCGGACTAGCGGAGACCCAGTACTTC. The V call is TRBV7-9, the J call TRBJ2-5; TRBD2 matches 9 bases. The CDR3 loop spans 12 amino acids. Germline CDR1 and CDR2: SEHNR and FQNEAQ (reference sequence). V lost 5 bases to trimming and J lost 5 bases; unmatched junction nucleotides: 0.

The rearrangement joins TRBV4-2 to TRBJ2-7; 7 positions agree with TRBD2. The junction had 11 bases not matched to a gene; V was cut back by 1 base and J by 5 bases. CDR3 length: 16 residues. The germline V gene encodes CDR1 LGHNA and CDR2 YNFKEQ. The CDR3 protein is CASSQGGGGSSHEQYF. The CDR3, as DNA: TGTGCCAGCAGCCAAGGTGGCGGCGGGAGTTCCCACGAGCAGTACTTC.

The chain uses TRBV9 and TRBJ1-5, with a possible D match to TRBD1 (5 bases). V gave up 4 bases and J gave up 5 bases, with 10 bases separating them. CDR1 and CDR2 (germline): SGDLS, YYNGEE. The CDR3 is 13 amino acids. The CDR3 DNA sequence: TGTGCCAGCAGCCCCGACAGTGATCAGCCCCAGCATTTT. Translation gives CASSPDSDQPQHF. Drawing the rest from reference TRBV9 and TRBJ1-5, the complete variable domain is DSGVTQTPKHLITATGQRVTLRCSPRSGDLSVYWYQQSLDQGLQFLIQYYNGEERAKGNILERFSAQQFPDLHSELNLSSLELGDSALYFCASSPDSDQPQHFGDGTRLSIL.

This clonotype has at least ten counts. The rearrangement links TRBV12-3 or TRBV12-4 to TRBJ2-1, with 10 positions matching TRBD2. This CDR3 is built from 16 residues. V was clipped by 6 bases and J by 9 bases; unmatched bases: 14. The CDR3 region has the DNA TGTGCCAGCAGGCCCACCGGGACTAGCGAGAAAGGTGAGCAGTTCTTC. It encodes CASRPTGTSEKGEQFF.

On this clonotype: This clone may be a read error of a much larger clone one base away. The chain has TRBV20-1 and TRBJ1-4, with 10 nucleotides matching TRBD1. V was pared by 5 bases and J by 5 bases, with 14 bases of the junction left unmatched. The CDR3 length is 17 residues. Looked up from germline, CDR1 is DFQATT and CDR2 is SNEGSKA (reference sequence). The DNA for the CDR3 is TGCAGTGCTGCACAAGGGACAGGGGAAGCGCTGAATGAAAAACTGTTTTTT. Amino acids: CSAAQGTGEALNEKLFF.

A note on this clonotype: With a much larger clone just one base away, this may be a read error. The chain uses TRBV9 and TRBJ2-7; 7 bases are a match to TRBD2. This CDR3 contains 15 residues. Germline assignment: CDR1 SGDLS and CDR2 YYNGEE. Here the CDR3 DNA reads TGTGCCAGCAGCGTAGGGGCGGGAGTCTTCTACGAGCCGTACTTC. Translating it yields CASSVGAGVFYEPYF.

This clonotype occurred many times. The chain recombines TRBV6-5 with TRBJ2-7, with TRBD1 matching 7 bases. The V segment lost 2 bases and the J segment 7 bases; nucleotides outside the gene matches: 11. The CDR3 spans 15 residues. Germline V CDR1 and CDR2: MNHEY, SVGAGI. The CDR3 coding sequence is TGTGCCAGCAGTTACGCCGACAGGGTAGTGGGGGAGCAGTACTTC. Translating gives CASSYADRVVGEQYF.

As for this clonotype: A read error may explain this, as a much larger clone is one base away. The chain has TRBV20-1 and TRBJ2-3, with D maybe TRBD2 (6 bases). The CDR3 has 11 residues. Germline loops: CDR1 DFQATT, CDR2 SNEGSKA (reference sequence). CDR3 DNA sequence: TGCAGTGCTAGAGAGGGGGGTACGCAGTCTTTT. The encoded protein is CSAREGGTQSF.

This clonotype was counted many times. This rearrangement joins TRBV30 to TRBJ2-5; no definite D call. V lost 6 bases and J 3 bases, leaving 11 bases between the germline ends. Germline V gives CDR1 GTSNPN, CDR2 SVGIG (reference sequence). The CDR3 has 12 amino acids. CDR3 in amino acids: CACLGPKETQYF. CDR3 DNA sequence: TGTGCCTGTCTTGGGCCTAAAGAGACCCAGTACTTC.

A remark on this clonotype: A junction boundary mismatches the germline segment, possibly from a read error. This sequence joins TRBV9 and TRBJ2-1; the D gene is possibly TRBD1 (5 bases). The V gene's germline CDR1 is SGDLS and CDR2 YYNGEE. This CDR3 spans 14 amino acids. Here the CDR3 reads CASSVGGSYNERFF. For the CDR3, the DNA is TGTGCCAGCAGCGTAGGGGGCTCCTACAATGAGCGGTTCTTC.

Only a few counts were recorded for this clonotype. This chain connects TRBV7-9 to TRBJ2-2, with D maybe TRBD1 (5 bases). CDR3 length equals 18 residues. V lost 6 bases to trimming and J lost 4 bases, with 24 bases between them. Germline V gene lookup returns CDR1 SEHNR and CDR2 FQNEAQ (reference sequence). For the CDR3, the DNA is TGTGCCAGCAGTGCTAGAGTTGGGGCAGGGTCGATCACCGGGGAGCTGTTTTTT. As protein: CASSARVGAGSITGELFF.

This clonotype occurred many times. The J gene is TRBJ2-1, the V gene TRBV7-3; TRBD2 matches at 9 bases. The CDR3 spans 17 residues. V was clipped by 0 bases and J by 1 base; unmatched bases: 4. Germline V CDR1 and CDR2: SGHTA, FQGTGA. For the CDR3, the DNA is TGTGCCAGCAGCTTAACTAGCGGGAGCTGGTCCTACAATGAGCAGTTCTTC. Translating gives CASSLTSGSWSYNEQFF. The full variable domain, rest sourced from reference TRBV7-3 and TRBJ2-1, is GAGVSQTPSNKVTEKGKYVELRCDPISGHTALYWYRQSLGQGPEFLIYFQGTGAADDSGLPNDRFFAVRPEGSVSTLKIQRTERGDSAVYLCASSLTSGSWSYNEQFFGPGTRLTVL.

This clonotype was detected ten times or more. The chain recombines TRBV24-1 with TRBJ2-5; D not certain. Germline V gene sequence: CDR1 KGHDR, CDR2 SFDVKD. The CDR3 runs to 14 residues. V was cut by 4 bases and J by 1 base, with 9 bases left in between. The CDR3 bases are TGTGCCACCAGTGACCCGGGCCGCCAAGAGACCCAGTACTTC. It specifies CATSDPGRQETQYF.

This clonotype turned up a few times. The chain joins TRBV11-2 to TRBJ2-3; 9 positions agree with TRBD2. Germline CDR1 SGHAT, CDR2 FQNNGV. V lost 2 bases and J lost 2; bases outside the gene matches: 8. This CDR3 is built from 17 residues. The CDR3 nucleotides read TGTGCCAGCAGCTTAAGATGGCGGGAGGGATACACAGATACGCAGTATTTT. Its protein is CASSLRWREGYTDTQYF.